This note documents a single TCR beta chain sequence. This sample stems from a study of blood T cells in healthy people across ages. The overall study: Capture by template switching was about one barcoded beta molecule per two T cells.

A second 7 to 11 cycle PCR used barcoded and J-beta primers. Individual samples furnished no less than 2.5 million CDR3-containing paired-end reads apiece. One entry per CDR3 protein, called by TCRdb with MiXCR from the 5' RACE reads. The data contain hundreds of thousands of distinct CDR3 sequences, around 30% of them singletons. Trimming removed 6 bases from V and 7 bases from J; junction bases left unmatched: 8. The CDR3 has 12 amino acids. From germline, CDR1 is SQVTM and CDR2 ANQGSEA. The receptor was isolated from a woman over 75 in good health. This chain uses TRBV29-1 with TRBJ1-2; TRBD1 matches at 7 bases. The sequenced material came from blood. The CDR3 DNA follows: TGCAGCGTATCAGGGGGTCGGGGTGGCTACACCTTC. Translated: CSVSGGRGGYTF.